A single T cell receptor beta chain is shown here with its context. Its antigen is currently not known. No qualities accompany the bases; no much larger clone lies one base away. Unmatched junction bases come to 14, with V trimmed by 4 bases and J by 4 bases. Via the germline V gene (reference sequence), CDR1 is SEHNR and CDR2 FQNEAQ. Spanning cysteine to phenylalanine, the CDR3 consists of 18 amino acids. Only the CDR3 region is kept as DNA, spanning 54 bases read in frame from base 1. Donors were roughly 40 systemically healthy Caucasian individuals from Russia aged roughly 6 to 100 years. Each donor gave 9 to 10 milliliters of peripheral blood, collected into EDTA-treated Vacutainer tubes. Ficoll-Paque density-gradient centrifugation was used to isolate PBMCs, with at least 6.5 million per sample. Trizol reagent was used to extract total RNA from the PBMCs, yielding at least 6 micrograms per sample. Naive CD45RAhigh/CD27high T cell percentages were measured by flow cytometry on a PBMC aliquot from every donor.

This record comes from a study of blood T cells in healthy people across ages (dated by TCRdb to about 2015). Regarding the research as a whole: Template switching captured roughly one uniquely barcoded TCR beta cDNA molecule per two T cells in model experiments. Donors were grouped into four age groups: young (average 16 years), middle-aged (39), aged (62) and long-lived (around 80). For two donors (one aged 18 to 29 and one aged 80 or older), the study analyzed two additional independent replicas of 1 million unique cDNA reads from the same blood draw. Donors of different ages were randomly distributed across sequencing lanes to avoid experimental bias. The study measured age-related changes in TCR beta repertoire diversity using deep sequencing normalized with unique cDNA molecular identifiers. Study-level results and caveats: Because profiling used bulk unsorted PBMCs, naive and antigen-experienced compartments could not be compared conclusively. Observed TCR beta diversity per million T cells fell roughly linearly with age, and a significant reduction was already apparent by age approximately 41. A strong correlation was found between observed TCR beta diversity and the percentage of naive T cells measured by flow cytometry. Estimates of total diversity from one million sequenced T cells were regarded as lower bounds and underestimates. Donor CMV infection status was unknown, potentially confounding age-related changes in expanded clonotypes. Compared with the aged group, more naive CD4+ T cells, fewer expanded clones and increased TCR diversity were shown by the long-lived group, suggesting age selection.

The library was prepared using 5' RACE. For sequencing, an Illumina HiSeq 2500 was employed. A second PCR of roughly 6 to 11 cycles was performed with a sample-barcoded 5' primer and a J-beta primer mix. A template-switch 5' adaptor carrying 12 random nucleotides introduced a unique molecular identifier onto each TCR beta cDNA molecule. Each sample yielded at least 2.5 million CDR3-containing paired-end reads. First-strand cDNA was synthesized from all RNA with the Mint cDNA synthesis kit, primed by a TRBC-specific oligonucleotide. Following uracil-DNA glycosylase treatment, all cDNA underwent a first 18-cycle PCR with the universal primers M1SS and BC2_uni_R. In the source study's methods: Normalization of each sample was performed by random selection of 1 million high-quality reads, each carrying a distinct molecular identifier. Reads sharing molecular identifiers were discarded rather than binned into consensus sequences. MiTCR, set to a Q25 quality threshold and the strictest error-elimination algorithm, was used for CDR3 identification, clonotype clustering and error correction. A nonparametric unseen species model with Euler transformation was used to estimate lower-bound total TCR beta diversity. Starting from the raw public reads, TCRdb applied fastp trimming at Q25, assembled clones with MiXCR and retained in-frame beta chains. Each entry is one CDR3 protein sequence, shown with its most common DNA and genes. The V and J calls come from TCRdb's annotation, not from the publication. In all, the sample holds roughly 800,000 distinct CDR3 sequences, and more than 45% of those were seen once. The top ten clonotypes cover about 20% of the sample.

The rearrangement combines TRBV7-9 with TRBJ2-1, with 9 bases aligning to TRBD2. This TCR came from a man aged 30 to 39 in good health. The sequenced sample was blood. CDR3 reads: CASSSYSGRQWGYNEQFF. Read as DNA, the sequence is TGTGCCAGCAGCTCGTATAGCGGGAGACAATGGGGATACAATGAGCAGTTCTTC.